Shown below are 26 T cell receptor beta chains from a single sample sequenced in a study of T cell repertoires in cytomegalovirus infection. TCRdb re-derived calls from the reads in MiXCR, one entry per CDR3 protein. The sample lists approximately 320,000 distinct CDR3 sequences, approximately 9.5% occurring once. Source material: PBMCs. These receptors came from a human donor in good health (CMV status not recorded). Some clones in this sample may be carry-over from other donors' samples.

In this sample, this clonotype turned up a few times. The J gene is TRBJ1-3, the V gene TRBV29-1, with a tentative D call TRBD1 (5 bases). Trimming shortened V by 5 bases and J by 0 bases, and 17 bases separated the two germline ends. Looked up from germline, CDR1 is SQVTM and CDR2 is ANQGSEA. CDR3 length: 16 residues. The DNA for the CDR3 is TGCAGCGTTCCCGGATCGGGGGGAATCTCTGGAAACACCATATATTTT. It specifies CSVPGSGGISGNTIYF.

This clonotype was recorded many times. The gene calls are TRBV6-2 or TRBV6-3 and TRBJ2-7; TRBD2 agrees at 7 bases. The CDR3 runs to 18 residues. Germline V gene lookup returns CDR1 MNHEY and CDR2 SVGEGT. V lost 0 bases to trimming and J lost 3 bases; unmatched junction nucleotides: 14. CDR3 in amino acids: CASSYSSGEGTTGYEQYF. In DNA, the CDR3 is TGTGCCAGCAGTTACTCGTCGGGGGAGGGAACTACGGGCTACGAGCAGTACTTC.

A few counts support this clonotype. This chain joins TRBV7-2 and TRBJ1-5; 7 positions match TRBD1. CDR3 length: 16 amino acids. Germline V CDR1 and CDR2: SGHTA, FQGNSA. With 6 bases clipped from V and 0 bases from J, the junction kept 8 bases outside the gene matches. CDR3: CASSLGGRSSNQPQHF. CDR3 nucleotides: TGTGCCAGCAGTCTAGGGGGCAGGTCTAGCAATCAGCCCCAGCATTTT.

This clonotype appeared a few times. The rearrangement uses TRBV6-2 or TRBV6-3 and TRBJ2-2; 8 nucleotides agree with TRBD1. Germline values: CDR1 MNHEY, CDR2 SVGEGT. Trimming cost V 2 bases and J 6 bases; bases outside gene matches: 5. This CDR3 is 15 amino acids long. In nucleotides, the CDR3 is TGTGCCAGCAGTTACAGGCAGGGGGCCGCCGGGGAGCTGTTTTTT. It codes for CASSYRQGAAGELFF.

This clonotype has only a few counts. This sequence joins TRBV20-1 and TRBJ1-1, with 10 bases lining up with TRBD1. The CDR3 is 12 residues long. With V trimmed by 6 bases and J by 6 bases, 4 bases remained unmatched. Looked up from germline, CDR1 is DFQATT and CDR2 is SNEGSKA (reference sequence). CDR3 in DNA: TGCAGTGCCCCTGGGACAGGGGCTGAAGCTTTCTTT. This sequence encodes CSAPGTGAEAFF.

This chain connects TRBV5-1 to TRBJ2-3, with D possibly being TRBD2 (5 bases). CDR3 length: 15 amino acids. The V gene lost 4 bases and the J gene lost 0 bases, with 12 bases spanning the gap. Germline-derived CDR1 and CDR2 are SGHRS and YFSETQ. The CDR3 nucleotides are TGCGCCAGCAGCCTGCGGACTGATAGCACAGATACGCAGTATTTT. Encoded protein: CASSLRTDSTDTQYF.

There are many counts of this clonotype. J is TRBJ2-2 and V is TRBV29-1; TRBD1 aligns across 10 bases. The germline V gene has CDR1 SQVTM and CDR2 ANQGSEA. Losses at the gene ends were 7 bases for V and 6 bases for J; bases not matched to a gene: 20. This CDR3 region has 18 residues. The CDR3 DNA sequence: TGCAGCGCCGGGGGGGGACAGGGGATGGTTTTAGACGCCGGGGAGCTGTTTTTT. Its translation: CSAGGGQGMVLDAGELFF.

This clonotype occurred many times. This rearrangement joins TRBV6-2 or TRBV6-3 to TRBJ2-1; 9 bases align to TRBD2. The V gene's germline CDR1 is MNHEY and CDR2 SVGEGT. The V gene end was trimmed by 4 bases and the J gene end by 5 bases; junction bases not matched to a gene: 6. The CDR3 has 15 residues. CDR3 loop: CASSWWTSVDNEQFF. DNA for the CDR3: TGTGCCAGCAGTTGGTGGACTAGCGTCGACAATGAGCAGTTCTTC.

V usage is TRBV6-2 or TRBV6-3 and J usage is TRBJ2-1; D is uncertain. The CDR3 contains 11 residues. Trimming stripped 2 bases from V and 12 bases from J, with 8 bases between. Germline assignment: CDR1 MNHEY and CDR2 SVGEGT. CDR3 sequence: CASSYKNGQFF. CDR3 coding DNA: TGTGCCAGCAGTTACAAGAACGGGCAGTTCTTC.

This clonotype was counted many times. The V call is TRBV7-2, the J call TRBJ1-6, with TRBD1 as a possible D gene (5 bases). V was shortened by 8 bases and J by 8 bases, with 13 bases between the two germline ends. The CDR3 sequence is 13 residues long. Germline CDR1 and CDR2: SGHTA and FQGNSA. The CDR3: CASARDGDSPLHF. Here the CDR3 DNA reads TGTGCCAGCGCCCGGGACGGGGATTCACCCCTCCACTTT.

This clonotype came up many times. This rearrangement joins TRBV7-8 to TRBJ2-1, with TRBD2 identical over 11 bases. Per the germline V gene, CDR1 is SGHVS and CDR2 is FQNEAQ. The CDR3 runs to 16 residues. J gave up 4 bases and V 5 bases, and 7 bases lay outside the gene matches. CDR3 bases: TGTGCCAGCAGCCTGCTGGGACTAGCGGCTTACAATGAGCAGTTCTTC. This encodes CASSLLGLAAYNEQFF.

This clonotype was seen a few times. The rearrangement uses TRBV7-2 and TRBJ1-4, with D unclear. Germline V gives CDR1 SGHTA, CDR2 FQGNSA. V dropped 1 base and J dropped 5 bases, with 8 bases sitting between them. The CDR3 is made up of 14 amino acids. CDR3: CASSLGFGNEKLFF. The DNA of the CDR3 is TGTGCCAGCAGCTTAGGATTCGGAAATGAAAAACTGTTTTTT.

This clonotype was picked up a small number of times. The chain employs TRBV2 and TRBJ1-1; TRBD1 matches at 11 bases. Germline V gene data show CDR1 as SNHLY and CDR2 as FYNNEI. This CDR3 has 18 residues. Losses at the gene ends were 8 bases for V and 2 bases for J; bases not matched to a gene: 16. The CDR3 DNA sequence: TGTGCCAGCGCACCCCGGGACAGGGGGATCTCCGCTAACACTGAAGCTTTCTTT. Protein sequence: CASAPRDRGISANTEAFF.

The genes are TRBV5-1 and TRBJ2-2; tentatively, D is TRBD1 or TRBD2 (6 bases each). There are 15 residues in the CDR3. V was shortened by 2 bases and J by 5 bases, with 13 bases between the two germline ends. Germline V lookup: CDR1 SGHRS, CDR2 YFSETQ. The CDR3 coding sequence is TGCGCCAGCAGCTTCCGACTAGGGGGGACCGGGGAGCTGTTTTTT. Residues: CASSFRLGGTGELFF.

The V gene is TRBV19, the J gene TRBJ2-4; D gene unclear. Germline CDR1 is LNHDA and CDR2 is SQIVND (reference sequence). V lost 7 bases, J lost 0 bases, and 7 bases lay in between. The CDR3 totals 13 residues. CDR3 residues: CASNGLAKNIQYF. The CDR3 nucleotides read TGTGCCAGTAATGGGTTAGCCAAAAACATTCAGTACTTC.

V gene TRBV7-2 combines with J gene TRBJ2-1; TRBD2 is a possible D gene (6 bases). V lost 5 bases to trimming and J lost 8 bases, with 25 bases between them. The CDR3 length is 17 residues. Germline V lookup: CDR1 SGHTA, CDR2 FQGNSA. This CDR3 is CASSVELAGRGLYEQFF. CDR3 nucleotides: TGTGCCAGCAGCGTAGAGCTTGCGGGGAGAGGTCTGTATGAGCAGTTCTTC.

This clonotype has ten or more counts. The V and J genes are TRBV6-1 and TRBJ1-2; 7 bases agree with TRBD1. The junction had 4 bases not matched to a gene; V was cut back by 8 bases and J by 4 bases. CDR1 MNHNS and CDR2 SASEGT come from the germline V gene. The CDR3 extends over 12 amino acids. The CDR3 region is CASGGTVYGYTF. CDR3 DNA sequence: TGTGCCAGCGGAGGGACAGTCTATGGCTACACCTTC.

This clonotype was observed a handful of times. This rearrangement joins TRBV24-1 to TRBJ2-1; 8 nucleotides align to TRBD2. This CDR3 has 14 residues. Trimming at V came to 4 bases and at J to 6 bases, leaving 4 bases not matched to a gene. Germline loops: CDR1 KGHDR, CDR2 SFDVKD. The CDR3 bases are TGTGCCACCAGTGACTCCGGGAGGGGCAATGAGCAGTTCTTC. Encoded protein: CATSDSGRGNEQFF.

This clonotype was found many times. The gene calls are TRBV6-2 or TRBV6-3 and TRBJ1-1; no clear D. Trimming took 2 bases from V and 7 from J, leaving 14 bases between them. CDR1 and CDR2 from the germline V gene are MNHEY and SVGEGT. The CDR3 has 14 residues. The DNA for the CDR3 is TGTGCCAGCAGTTACGGGAACGTAGGAAATGAAGCTTTCTTT. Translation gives CASSYGNVGNEAFF.

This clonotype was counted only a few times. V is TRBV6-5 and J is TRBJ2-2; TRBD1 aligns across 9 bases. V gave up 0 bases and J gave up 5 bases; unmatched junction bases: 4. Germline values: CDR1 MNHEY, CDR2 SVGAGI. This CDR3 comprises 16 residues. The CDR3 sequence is CASSYSLGQGTGELFF. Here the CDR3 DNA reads TGTGCCAGCAGTTACTCGCTCGGACAGGGGACCGGGGAGCTGTTTTTT.

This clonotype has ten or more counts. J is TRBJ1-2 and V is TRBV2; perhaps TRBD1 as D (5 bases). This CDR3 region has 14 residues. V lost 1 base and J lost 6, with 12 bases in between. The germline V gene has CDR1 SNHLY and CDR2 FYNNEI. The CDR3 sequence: CASSEEGRADGYTF. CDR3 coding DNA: TGTGCCAGCAGTGAAGAGGGACGGGCGGATGGCTACACCTTC.

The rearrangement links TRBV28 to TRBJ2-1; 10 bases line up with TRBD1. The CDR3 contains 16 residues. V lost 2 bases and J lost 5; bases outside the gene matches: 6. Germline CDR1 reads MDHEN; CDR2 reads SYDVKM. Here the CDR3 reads CASSLPGQGFDNEQFF. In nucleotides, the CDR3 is TGTGCCAGCAGTTTACCGGGACAGGGGTTCGACAATGAGCAGTTCTTC.

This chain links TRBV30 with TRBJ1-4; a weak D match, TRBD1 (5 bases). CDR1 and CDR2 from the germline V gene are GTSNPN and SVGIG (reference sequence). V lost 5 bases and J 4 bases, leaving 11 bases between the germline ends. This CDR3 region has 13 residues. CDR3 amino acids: CAWSRDGNEKLFF. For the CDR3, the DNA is TGTGCCTGGTCAAGGGACGGTAATGAAAAACTGTTTTTT.

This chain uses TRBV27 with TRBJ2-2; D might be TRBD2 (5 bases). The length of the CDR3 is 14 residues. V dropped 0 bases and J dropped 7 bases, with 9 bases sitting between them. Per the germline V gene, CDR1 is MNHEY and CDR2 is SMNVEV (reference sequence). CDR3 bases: TGTGCCAGCAGTTTATCTCGGGGAAACGGGGAGCTGTTTTTT. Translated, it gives CASSLSRGNGELFF.

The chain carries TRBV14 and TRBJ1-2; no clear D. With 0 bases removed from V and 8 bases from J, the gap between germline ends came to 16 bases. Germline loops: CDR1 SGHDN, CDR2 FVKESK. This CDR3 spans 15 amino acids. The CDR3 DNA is TGTGCCAGCAGCCAAGATCGGTCGTATGTCGGGGGCTACACCTTC. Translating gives CASSQDRSYVGGYTF.

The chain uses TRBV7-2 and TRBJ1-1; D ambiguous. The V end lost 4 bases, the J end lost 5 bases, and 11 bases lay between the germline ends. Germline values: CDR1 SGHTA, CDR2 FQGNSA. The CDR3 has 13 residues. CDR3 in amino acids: CASSSALGTEAFF. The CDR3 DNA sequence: TGTGCCAGCAGCTCAGCATTGGGGACTGAAGCTTTCTTT.